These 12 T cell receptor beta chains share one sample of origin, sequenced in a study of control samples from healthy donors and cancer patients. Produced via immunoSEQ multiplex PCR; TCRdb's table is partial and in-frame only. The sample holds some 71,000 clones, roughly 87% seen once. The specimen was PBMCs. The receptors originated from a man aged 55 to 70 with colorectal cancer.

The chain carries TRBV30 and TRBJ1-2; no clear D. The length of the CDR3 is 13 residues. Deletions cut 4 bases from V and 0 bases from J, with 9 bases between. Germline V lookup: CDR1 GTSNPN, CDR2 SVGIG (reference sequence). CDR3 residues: CAWTKDPNYGYTF. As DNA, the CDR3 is TGTGCCTGGACGAAAGACCCTAACTATGGCTACACCTTC.

CDR3 in amino acids: CASSRPGTATGEQFF. The DNA for the CDR3 is TGTGCCAGCAGCCGCCCCGGGACCGCCACCGGTGAGCAGTTCTTC. The chain is built from TRBV6-5 and TRBJ2-1; D possibly matches TRBD1 or TRBD2 (5 bases each). CDR1 is MNHEY and CDR2 is SVGAGI in the germline V gene. The CDR3 runs to 15 residues. V shed 6 bases and J shed 9 bases, with 21 bases lying between them.

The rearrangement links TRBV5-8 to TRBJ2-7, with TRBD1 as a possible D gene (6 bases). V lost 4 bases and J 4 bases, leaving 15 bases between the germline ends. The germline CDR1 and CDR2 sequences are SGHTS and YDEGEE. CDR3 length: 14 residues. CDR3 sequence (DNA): TGTGCCAGCAGCCGCCAAACAGGGAAGTACGAGCAGTACTTC. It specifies CASSRQTGKYEQYF.

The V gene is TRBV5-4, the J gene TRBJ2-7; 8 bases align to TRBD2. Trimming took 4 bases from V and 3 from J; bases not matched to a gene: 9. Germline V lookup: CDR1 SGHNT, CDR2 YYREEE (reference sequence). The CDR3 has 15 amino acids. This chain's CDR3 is CASSPAGLAVYEQYF. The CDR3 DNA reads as TGTGCCAGCAGCCCAGCTGGACTAGCTGTCTACGAGCAGTACTTC.

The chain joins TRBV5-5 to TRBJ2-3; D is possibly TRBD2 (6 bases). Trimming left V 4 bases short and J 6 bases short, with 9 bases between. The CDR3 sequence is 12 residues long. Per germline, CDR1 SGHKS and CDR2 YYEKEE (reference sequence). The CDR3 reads CASSPGVDTQYF. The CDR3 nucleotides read TGTGCCAGCAGCCCGGGGGTTGATACGCAGTATTTT.

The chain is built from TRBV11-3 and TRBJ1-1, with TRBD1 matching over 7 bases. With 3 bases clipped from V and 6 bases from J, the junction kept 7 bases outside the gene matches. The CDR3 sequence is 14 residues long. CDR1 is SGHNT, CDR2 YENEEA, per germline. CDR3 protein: CASSLSTGYAEAFF. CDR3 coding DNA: TGTGCCAGCAGCTTGTCGACAGGGTACGCTGAAGCTTTCTTT.

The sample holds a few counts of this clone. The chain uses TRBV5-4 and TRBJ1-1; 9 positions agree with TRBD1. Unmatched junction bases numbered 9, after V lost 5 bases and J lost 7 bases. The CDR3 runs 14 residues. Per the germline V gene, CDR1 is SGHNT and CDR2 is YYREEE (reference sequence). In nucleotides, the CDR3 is TGTGCCAGCAGTCGACAGGGGGGGAGCCTTGAAGCTTTCTTT. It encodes CASSRQGGSLEAFF.

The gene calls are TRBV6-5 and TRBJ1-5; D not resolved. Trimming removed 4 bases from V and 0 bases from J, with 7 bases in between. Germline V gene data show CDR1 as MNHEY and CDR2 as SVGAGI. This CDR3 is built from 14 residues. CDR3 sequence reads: CASSSPSSNQPQHF. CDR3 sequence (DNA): TGTGCCAGCAGTTCCCCGAGTAGCAATCAGCCCCAGCATTTT.

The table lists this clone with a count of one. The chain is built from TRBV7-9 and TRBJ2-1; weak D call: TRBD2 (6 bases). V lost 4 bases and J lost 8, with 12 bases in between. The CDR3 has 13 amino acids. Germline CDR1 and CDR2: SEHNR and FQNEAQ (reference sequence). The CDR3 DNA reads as TGTGCCAGCAGCTACGGGGGATTAGATGAGCAGTTCTTC. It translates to CASSYGGLDEQFF. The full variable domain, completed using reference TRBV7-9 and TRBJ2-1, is DTGVSQNPRHKITKRGQNVTFRCDPISEHNRLYWYRQTLGQGPEFLTYFQNEAQLEKSRLLSDRFSAERPKGSFSTLEIQRTEQGDSAMYLCASSYGGLDEQFFGPGTRLTVL.

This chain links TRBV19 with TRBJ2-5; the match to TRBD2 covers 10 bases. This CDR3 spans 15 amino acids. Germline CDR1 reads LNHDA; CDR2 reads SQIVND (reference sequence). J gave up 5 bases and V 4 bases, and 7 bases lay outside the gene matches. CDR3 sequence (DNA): TGTGCCAGTAGTACCTCTAGCGGGGGCTGGGAGACCCAGTACTTC. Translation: CASSTSSGGWETQYF.

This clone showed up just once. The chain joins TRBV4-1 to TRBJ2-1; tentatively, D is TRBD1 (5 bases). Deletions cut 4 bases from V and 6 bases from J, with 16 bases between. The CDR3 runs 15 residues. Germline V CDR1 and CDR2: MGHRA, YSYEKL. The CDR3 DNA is TGCGCCAGCAGCCCTGGGCAGGGCCCCTCCAATGAGCAGTTCTTC. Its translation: CASSPGQGPSNEQFF.

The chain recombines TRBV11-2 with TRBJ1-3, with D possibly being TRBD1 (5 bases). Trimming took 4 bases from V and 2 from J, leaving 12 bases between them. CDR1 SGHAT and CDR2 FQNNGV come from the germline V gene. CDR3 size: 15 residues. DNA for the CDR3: TGTGCCAGCAGCTCGGTCGACAGAACTGGAAACACCATATATTTT. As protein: CASSSVDRTGNTIYF.